The following is a T cell receptor (beta chain) sequence with its context. These data belong to a study of spatial heterogeneity in lung cancer. Time point denoted: sample taken at primary tumor resection. Sequencing covered unsorted whole RNA taken from tumor, nontumor lung or frozen PBMC. TCRdb itself ran the 5' RACE reads through MiXCR, one entry per CDR3 protein. There are tens of thousands of distinct CDR3 sequences in the sample; more than 15% occur only once, and 5.5% to 7% lies in the top ten. The germline V and J ends were trimmed by 3 bases and 2 bases, with 14 bases remaining between them. The CDR3 length is 15 residues. CDR1 is KGHSH, CDR2 LQKENI, per germline.

Material: PBMCs, obtained at surgery. The chain carries TRBV18 and TRBJ2-7; D might be TRBD2 (6 bases). The clonotype originates from a male donor with early-stage non-small cell lung cancer. The CDR3 DNA reads TGTGCCAGCTCACCGCCCGGGACTCCGACCTACGAGCAGTACTTC. It yields the protein CASSPPGTPTYEQYF.